This is a list of T cell receptor beta chains from one sample in a study of T-cell memory formation after mild COVID-19. TCRdb fed the 5' RACE reads into MiXCR, producing one record per CDR3 protein. The sample lists roughly 400,000 distinct CDR3 sequences, about a sixth occurring once. The sample was PBMCs or a T cell subset sorted from them (not recorded which). The receptors come from a man younger than 30 who had mild COVID-19 (a few samples of this study predate the infection). Cell type and time point are not known. The CDR3 runs from the conserved cysteine through the conserved F or W. The D gene is left open where the match is weak. Rows give clone size only sometimes, using once, few, many, or a class for an expanded clone.

j_call: TRBJ1-5; cdr3_length: 15; d_call: -; v_call: TRBV7-3; clone_size: -; cdr3_aa: CASSLIGGSNQPQHF; cdr3_nt: TGTGCCAGCAGCTTAATAGGGGGGAGCAATCAGCCCCAGCATTTT
j_call: TRBJ2-3; cdr3_length: 14; d_call: -; v_call: TRBV6-2/TRBV6-3; clone_size: -; cdr3_aa: CASSPEGSTDTQYF; cdr3_nt: TGTGCCAGCAGCCCAGAGGGAAGCACAGATACGCAGTATTTT
j_call: TRBJ1-5; cdr3_length: 13; d_call: -; v_call: TRBV7-6; clone_size: many; cdr3_aa: CASSLGQGQPQHF; cdr3_nt: TGTGCCAGCAGCCTGGGTCAGGGTCAGCCCCAGCATTTT
j_call: TRBJ2-1; cdr3_length: 15; d_call: TRBD1; v_call: TRBV5-1; clone_size: -; cdr3_aa: CASSLFQGANNEQFF; cdr3_nt: TGCGCCAGCAGCTTGTTTCAGGGGGCTAACAATGAGCAGTTCTTC
j_call: TRBJ2-1; cdr3_length: 13; d_call: -; v_call: TRBV6-2/TRBV6-3; clone_size: -; cdr3_aa: CASSYFGYNEQFF; cdr3_nt: TGTGCCAGCAGTTACTTTGGGTACAATGAGCAGTTCTTC
j_call: TRBJ2-1; cdr3_length: 13; d_call: TRBD2; v_call: TRBV3-1; clone_size: few; cdr3_aa: CASSQKGGDEQFF; cdr3_nt: TGTGCCAGCAGCCAGAAGGGAGGGGATGAGCAGTTCTTC
j_call: TRBJ1-2; cdr3_length: 15; d_call: -; v_call: TRBV27; clone_size: few; cdr3_aa: CASSSGDSLKGGYTF; cdr3_nt: TGTGCCAGCAGTTCCGGTGACAGCCTAAAGGGGGGCTACACCTTC
j_call: TRBJ2-3; cdr3_length: 16; d_call: -; v_call: TRBV9; clone_size: few; cdr3_aa: CASSAAGVRWTDTQYF; cdr3_nt: TGTGCCAGCAGCGCCGCAGGGGTTCGTTGGACAGATACGCAGTATTTT
j_call: TRBJ2-3; cdr3_length: 16; d_call: -; v_call: TRBV7-2; clone_size: few; cdr3_aa: CASSLLGGGLTDTQYF; cdr3_nt: TGTGCCAGCAGCTTATTAGGGGGGGGCCTCACAGATACGCAGTATTTT
j_call: TRBJ2-3; cdr3_length: 17; d_call: -; v_call: TRBV5-1; clone_size: -; cdr3_aa: CASSLGPHALGTDTQYF; cdr3_nt: TGCGCCAGCAGCTTGGGACCCCACGCCCTCGGCACAGATACGCAGTATTTT
j_call: TRBJ1-5; cdr3_length: 15; d_call: -; v_call: TRBV4-2; clone_size: -; cdr3_aa: CASSQEMGGHQPQHF; cdr3_nt: TGTGCCAGCAGCCAAGAGATGGGAGGACATCAGCCCCAGCATTTT
j_call: TRBJ2-6; cdr3_length: 15; d_call: -; v_call: TRBV7-2; clone_size: few; cdr3_aa: CASSRPVAGANVLTF; cdr3_nt: TGTGCCAGCAGCCGCCCGGTTGCTGGGGCCAACGTCCTGACTTTC
j_call: TRBJ1-5; cdr3_length: 14; d_call: -; v_call: TRBV20-1; clone_size: few; cdr3_aa: CSARDPTASEPQHF; cdr3_nt: TGCAGTGCTAGAGATCCGACAGCCTCGGAGCCCCAGCATTTT
j_call: TRBJ1-1; cdr3_length: 14; d_call: -; v_call: TRBV7-9; clone_size: -; cdr3_aa: CASTTPPENTEAFF; cdr3_nt: TGTGCCAGCACCACGCCCCCGGAGAACACTGAAGCTTTCTTT
j_call: TRBJ2-3; cdr3_length: 12; d_call: -; v_call: TRBV7-9; clone_size: -; cdr3_aa: CASSSIEDTQYF; cdr3_nt: TGTGCCAGCAGCTCCATAGAGGATACGCAGTATTTT
j_call: TRBJ1-2; cdr3_length: 13; d_call: -; v_call: TRBV7-2; clone_size: few; cdr3_aa: CASSTTGSGGYTF; cdr3_nt: TGTGCCAGCAGCACGACAGGCTCGGGGGGCTACACCTTC
j_call: TRBJ1-4; cdr3_length: 16; d_call: TRBD1; v_call: TRBV5-1; clone_size: -; cdr3_aa: CASSIIPGQGTEKLFF; cdr3_nt: TGCGCCAGCAGCATAATCCCGGGACAGGGGACTGAAAAACTGTTTTTT
j_call: TRBJ2-1; cdr3_length: 15; d_call: TRBD2; v_call: TRBV7-8; clone_size: few; cdr3_aa: CASSLAEGGNNEQFF; cdr3_nt: TGTGCCAGCAGCTTAGCTGAGGGAGGGAACAATGAGCAGTTCTTC
j_call: TRBJ1-1; cdr3_length: 15; d_call: -; v_call: TRBV20-1; clone_size: many; cdr3_aa: CSARDLKGPDTEAFF; cdr3_nt: TGCAGTGCTAGAGATTTGAAGGGTCCTGACACTGAAGCTTTCTTT
j_call: TRBJ1-1; cdr3_length: 14; d_call: -; v_call: TRBV5-1; clone_size: once; cdr3_aa: CASSGTAGATEAFF; cdr3_nt: TGCGCCAGCAGCGGCACGGCAGGGGCCACTGAAGCTTTCTTT
j_call: TRBJ2-3; cdr3_length: 14; d_call: -; v_call: TRBV9; clone_size: -; cdr3_aa: CASSRTRGGDTQYF; cdr3_nt: TGTGCCAGCAGCAGGACCAGGGGGGGAGATACGCAGTATTTT
j_call: TRBJ1-1; cdr3_length: 17; d_call: -; v_call: TRBV7-8; clone_size: few; cdr3_aa: CASSLAWQRTANTEAFF; cdr3_nt: TGTGCCAGCAGCTTAGCTTGGCAGAGAACGGCGAACACTGAAGCTTTCTTT
j_call: TRBJ1-4; cdr3_length: 16; d_call: -; v_call: TRBV7-2; clone_size: few; cdr3_aa: CASSLGSGTVNEKLFF; cdr3_nt: TGTGCCAGCAGCTTAGGTTCGGGGACGGTTAATGAAAAACTGTTTTTT
j_call: TRBJ2-5; cdr3_length: 15; d_call: -; v_call: TRBV7-3; clone_size: -; cdr3_aa: CASSGVGAAQETQYF; cdr3_nt: TGTGCCAGCAGCGGAGTAGGGGCGGCCCAAGAGACCCAGTACTTC
j_call: TRBJ2-5; cdr3_length: 12; d_call: -; v_call: TRBV7-9; clone_size: -; cdr3_aa: CASSFAEETQYF; cdr3_nt: TGTGCCAGCAGCTTCGCAGAAGAGACCCAGTACTTC
j_call: TRBJ2-5; cdr3_length: 15; d_call: TRBD2; v_call: TRBV27; clone_size: -; cdr3_aa: CASSFGGGPWETQYF; cdr3_nt: TGTGCCAGCAGTTTCGGGGGGGGGCCCTGGGAGACCCAGTACTTC
j_call: TRBJ2-2; cdr3_length: 17; d_call: TRBD2; v_call: TRBV4-2; clone_size: few; cdr3_aa: CASSSDRLAGGPGELFF; cdr3_nt: TGTGCCAGCAGCTCAGACCGACTAGCGGGGGGGCCCGGGGAGCTGTTTTTT
j_call: TRBJ2-3; cdr3_length: 13; d_call: -; v_call: TRBV5-1; clone_size: few; cdr3_aa: CASSETGPDTQYF; cdr3_nt: TGCGCCAGCAGTGAAACAGGGCCAGATACGCAGTATTTT
j_call: TRBJ2-1; cdr3_length: 13; d_call: -; v_call: TRBV19; clone_size: few; cdr3_aa: CASSIGPINEQFF; cdr3_nt: TGTGCCAGTAGTATCGGACCGATCAATGAGCAGTTCTTC
j_call: TRBJ2-7; cdr3_length: 12; d_call: -; v_call: TRBV6-5; clone_size: few; cdr3_aa: CASSGPTYEQYF; cdr3_nt: TGTGCCAGCAGTGGACCAACCTACGAGCAGTACTTC
j_call: TRBJ1-1; cdr3_length: 15; d_call: -; v_call: TRBV7-9; clone_size: -; cdr3_aa: CASSEKGGLNTEAFF; cdr3_nt: TGTGCCAGCAGCGAAAAAGGGGGGTTGAACACTGAAGCTTTCTTT
j_call: TRBJ2-1; cdr3_length: 14; d_call: -; v_call: TRBV7-9; clone_size: few; cdr3_aa: CASSTDREYNEQFF; cdr3_nt: TGTGCCAGCAGCACCGACCGGGAATACAATGAGCAGTTCTTC
j_call: TRBJ1-2; cdr3_length: 14; d_call: -; v_call: TRBV4-3; clone_size: few; cdr3_aa: CASSHTEPRGGYTF; cdr3_nt: TGCGCCAGCAGCCACACCGAACCTCGGGGTGGCTACACCTTC
j_call: TRBJ2-5; cdr3_length: 12; d_call: -; v_call: TRBV6-2/TRBV6-3; clone_size: -; cdr3_aa: CASKGVGETQYF; cdr3_nt: TGTGCCAGCAAGGGTGTAGGGGAGACCCAGTACTTC
j_call: TRBJ1-1; cdr3_length: 16; d_call: TRBD1; v_call: TRBV18; clone_size: -; cdr3_aa: CASSPYWTGMNTEAFF; cdr3_nt: TGTGCCAGCTCACCTTACTGGACAGGTATGAACACTGAAGCTTTCTTT
j_call: TRBJ1-1; cdr3_length: 15; d_call: -; v_call: TRBV3-1; clone_size: -; cdr3_aa: CASSQDLGRNTEAFF; cdr3_nt: TGTGCCAGCAGCCAAGATCTTGGGAGGAACACTGAAGCTTTCTTT
j_call: TRBJ2-7; cdr3_length: 13; d_call: TRBD2; v_call: TRBV7-2; clone_size: few; cdr3_aa: CASASGGGSEQYF; cdr3_nt: TGTGCCAGCGCTAGCGGGGGGGGGAGCGAGCAGTACTTC
j_call: TRBJ2-5; cdr3_length: 16; d_call: TRBD2; v_call: TRBV11-2; clone_size: -; cdr3_aa: CASSLQGLAGAETQYF; cdr3_nt: TGTGCCAGCAGCCTCCAGGGACTAGCGGGGGCGGAGACCCAGTACTTC
j_call: TRBJ2-1; cdr3_length: 15; d_call: TRBD2; v_call: TRBV27; clone_size: few; cdr3_aa: CASSLMGLANNEQFF; cdr3_nt: TGTGCCAGCAGTTTAATGGGACTAGCCAACAATGAGCAGTTCTTC
j_call: TRBJ1-2; cdr3_length: 15; d_call: TRBD1; v_call: TRBV7-2; clone_size: -; cdr3_aa: CASLGTGELPYGYTF; cdr3_nt: TGTGCCAGCCTTGGGACAGGCGAACTACCCTATGGCTACACCTTC
j_call: TRBJ2-3; cdr3_length: 15; d_call: -; v_call: TRBV19; clone_size: -; cdr3_aa: CASSREGIHTDTQYF; cdr3_nt: TGTGCCAGTAGTAGGGAAGGAATTCACACAGATACGCAGTATTTT
j_call: TRBJ2-1; cdr3_length: 13; d_call: TRBD2; v_call: TRBV20-1; clone_size: few; cdr3_aa: CSVAGGLKNEQFF; cdr3_nt: TGCAGTGTTGCGGGGGGTTTGAAAAATGAGCAGTTCTTC
j_call: TRBJ2-6; cdr3_length: 13; d_call: -; v_call: TRBV4-1; clone_size: -; cdr3_aa: CATAGVGANVLTF; cdr3_nt: TGCGCCACTGCTGGGGTTGGGGCCAACGTCCTGACTTTC
j_call: TRBJ1-4; cdr3_length: 13; d_call: -; v_call: TRBV20-1; clone_size: few; cdr3_aa: CSARLRINEKLFF; cdr3_nt: TGCAGTGCTAGGCTCAGAATAAATGAAAAACTGTTTTTT
j_call: TRBJ1-2; cdr3_length: 15; d_call: TRBD1; v_call: TRBV11-2; clone_size: -; cdr3_aa: CASRGYRGPNYGYTF; cdr3_nt: TGTGCCAGCAGGGGCTACAGGGGCCCCAACTATGGCTACACCTTC
j_call: TRBJ1-1; cdr3_length: 16; d_call: TRBD1; v_call: TRBV6-2/TRBV6-3; clone_size: few; cdr3_aa: CASSYIARGGNTEAFF; cdr3_nt: TGTGCCAGCAGTTACATCGCCAGGGGGGGGAACACTGAAGCTTTCTTT
j_call: TRBJ2-3; cdr3_length: 16; d_call: TRBD1; v_call: TRBV11-2; clone_size: few; cdr3_aa: CASRKPGQGLPDTQYF; cdr3_nt: TGTGCCAGCAGAAAGCCGGGACAGGGGCTCCCAGATACGCAGTATTTT
j_call: TRBJ1-1; cdr3_length: 13; d_call: -; v_call: TRBV12-5; clone_size: -; cdr3_aa: CASGLTQGFQAFF; cdr3_nt: TGTGCTAGTGGTTTGACCCAGGGATTTCAAGCTTTCTTT
j_call: TRBJ2-5; cdr3_length: 14; d_call: -; v_call: TRBV5-1; clone_size: few; cdr3_aa: CASSFGSTQETQYF; cdr3_nt: TGCGCCAGCAGCTTCGGGAGTACCCAAGAGACCCAGTACTTC
j_call: TRBJ2-7; cdr3_length: 14; d_call: -; v_call: TRBV20-1; clone_size: -; cdr3_aa: CSARPGDISYEQYF; cdr3_nt: TGCAGCGCTCGCCCCGGGGACATATCCTACGAGCAGTACTTC
j_call: TRBJ2-7; cdr3_length: 13; d_call: -; v_call: TRBV5-1; clone_size: -; cdr3_aa: CASSLGSTYEQYF; cdr3_nt: TGCGCCAGCAGCTTGGGGTCTACCTACGAGCAGTACTTC
j_call: TRBJ2-1; cdr3_length: 16; d_call: TRBD2; v_call: TRBV7-8; clone_size: few; cdr3_aa: CASSSNRLAGAEGQFF; cdr3_nt: TGTGCCAGCAGCTCTAACCGACTAGCGGGGGCCGAGGGACAGTTCTTC
j_call: TRBJ1-5; cdr3_length: 20; d_call: TRBD1; v_call: TRBV28; clone_size: -; cdr3_aa: CASSFPTTGGGLISNQPQHF; cdr3_nt: TGTGCCAGCAGTTTTCCCACAACAGGGGGGGGTCTGATTAGCAATCAGCCCCAGCATTTT